This T cell receptor beta chain appears in the sequencing data of a study of blood T cells in healthy people across ages. PCR was performed a second time for roughly 7 to 11 cycles using a sample-barcoded 5' primer and a J-beta primer mix. MiXCR, applied by TCRdb to the 5' RACE reads, yields one record per CDR3 protein. The data hold about 800,000 distinct CDR3 sequences, with roughly 60% observed a single time. The CDR3 is 16 amino acids. CDR1 is SQVTM, CDR2 ANQGSEA, per germline. On this clonotype itself: A read error may produce the germline difference seen at one junction end.

Total RNA, at least 5 micrograms per sample, came from PBMCs. V gene TRBV29-1 combines with J gene TRBJ2-7; 10 bases map to TRBD1. Sequenced material: blood. The TCR sequence derives from a man aged 25 to 45 in good health. CDR3: CSVAGTGDRWTYERYF. CDR3 nucleotide sequence: TGCAGCGTAGCCGGGACAGGGGATCGATGGACCTACGAGCGGTACTTC.